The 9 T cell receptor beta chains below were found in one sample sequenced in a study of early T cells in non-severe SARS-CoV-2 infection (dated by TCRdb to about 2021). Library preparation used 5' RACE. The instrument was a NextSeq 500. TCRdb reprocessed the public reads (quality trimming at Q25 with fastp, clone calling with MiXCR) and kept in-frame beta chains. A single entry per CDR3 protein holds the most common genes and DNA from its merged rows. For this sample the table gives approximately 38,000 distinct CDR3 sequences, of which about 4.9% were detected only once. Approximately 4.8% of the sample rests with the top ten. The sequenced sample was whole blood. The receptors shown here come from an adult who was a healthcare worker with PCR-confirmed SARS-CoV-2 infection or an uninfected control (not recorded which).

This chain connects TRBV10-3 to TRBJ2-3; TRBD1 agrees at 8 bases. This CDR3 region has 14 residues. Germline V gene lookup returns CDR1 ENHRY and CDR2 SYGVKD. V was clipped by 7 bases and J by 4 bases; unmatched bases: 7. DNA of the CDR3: TGTGCCATCAACGACGACAGGGGCCCAGATACGCAGTATTTT. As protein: CAINDDRGPDTQYF.

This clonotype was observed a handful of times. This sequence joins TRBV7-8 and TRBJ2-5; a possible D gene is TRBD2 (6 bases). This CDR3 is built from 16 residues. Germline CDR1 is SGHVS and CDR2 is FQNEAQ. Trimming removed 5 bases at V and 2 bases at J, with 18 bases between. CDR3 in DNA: TGTGCCAGCAGCGCGCAGCCGGGACTCAAACAAGAGACCCAGTACTTC. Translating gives CASSAQPGLKQETQYF.

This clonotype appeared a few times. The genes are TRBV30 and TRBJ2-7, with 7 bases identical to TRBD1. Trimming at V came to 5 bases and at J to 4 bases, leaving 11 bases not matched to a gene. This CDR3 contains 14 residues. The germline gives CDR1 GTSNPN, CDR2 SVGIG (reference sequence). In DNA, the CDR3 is TGTGCCTGGGGGGGACAGTTAATGAATTACGAGCAGTACTTC. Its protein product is CAWGGQLMNYEQYF.

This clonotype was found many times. This CDR3 reads CASSLAMGRDRQGHEQYF. The DNA of the CDR3 is TGTGCCAGCAGCTTGGCTATGGGTCGGGACCGGCAGGGCCACGAGCAGTACTTC. J is TRBJ2-7 and V is TRBV5-8; TRBD1 or TRBD2 may be the D gene (5 bases each). The CDR3 covers 18 residues. Germline values: CDR1 SGHTS, CDR2 YDEGEE. Trimming took off 0 bases at V and 5 bases at J, with 24 bases between the two ends. Combining the CDR3 with reference TRBV5-8 and TRBJ2-7 gives the whole variable domain EAGVTQSPTHLIKTRGQQATLRCSPISGHTSVYWYQQALGLGLQFLLWYDEGEERNRGNFPPRFSGRQFPNYSSELNVNALELEDSALYLCASSLAMGRDRQGHEQYFGPGTRLTVT.

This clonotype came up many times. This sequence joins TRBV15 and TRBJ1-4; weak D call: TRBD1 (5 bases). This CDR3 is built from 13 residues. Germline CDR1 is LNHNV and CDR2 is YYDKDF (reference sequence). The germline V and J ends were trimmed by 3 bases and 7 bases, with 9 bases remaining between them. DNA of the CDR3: TGTGCCACCAGCAGGATAGGGACTGAAAAACTGTTTTTT. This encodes CATSRIGTEKLFF.

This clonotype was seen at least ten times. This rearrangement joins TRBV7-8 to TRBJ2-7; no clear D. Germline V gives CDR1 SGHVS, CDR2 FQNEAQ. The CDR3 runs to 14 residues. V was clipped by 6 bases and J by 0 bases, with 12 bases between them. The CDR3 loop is CASSPGRYSYEQYF. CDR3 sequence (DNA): TGTGCCAGCAGTCCCGGCAGGTACTCCTACGAGCAGTACTTC. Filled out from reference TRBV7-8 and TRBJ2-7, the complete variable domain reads GAGVSQSPRYKVAKRGQDVALRCDPISGHVSLFWYQQALGQGPEFLTYFQNEAQLDKSGLPSDRFFAERPEGSVSTLKIQRTQQEDSAVYLCASSPGRYSYEQYFGPGTRLTVT.

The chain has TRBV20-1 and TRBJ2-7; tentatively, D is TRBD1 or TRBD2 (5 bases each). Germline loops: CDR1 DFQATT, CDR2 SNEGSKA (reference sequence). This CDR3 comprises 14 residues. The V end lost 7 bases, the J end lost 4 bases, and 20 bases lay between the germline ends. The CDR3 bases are TGCAGTGTTCTCCCGGGACCCCCGACGTACGAGCAGTACTTC. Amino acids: CSVLPGPPTYEQYF.

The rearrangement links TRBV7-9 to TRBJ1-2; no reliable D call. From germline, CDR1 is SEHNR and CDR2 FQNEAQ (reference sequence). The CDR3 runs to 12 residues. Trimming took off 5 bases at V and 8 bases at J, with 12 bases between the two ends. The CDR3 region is CASSPFEGGYTF. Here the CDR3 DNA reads TGTGCCAGCAGCCCGTTTGAGGGCGGCTACACCTTC.

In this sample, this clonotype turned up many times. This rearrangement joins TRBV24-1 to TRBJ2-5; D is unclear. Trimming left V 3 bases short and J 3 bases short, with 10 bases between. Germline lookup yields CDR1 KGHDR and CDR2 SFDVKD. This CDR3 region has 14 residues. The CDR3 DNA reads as TGTGCCACCAGTGATCCCGCACCAAAAGAGACCCAGTACTTC. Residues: CATSDPAPKETQYF.